The next 11 T cell receptor beta chains were all read from a single sample in a study of T cell repertoires in cytomegalovirus infection. MiXCR, run by TCRdb on the reads, gives a single entry per CDR3 protein. The repertoire holds about 260,000 distinct CDR3 sequences, with roughly 13% as singletons. Sequencing input: PBMCs. These receptors were obtained from a human donor in good health (CMV status not recorded). Some clones in this sample may be carry-over from other donors' samples.

This clonotype has a count of ten or more. The rearrangement joins TRBV6-2 or TRBV6-3 to TRBJ2-5; D might be TRBD2 (6 bases). CDR3 length: 16 residues. V was shortened by 8 bases and J by 5 bases, with 24 bases between the two germline ends. The germline V gene encodes CDR1 MNHEY and CDR2 SVGEGT. CDR3 protein: CASGPLGVRESETQYF. DNA of the CDR3: TGTGCCAGCGGACCCCTGGGGGTCCGGGAGTCGGAGACCCAGTACTTC.

The V call is TRBV20-1, the J call TRBJ2-7, with 7 nucleotides matching TRBD2. V shed 3 bases, J shed 3 bases, and the junction held 8 bases outside the gene matches. CDR3 length: 14 residues. The germline CDR1 and CDR2 sequences are DFQATT and SNEGSKA (reference sequence). The CDR3 DNA is TGCAGTGCTAGGGGGGGGATGGGGATCTACGAGCAGTACTTC. This translates into CSARGGMGIYEQYF.

J is TRBJ2-1 and V is TRBV10-3; TRBD2 matches 8 bases. This CDR3 is 16 amino acids long. Per the germline V gene, CDR1 is ENHRY and CDR2 is SYGVKD. The junction had 7 bases not matched to a gene; V was cut back by 6 bases and J by 0 bases. In DNA, the CDR3 is TGTGCCATCAGGGCGACGGGAGGGGTCTCCTACAATGAGCAGTTCTTC. It specifies CAIRATGGVSYNEQFF.

This clonotype was counted a few times. The rearrangement links TRBV18 to TRBJ1-5; weak D call: TRBD1 (5 bases). Germline lookup yields CDR1 KGHSH and CDR2 LQKENI. V lost 11 bases and J 3 bases, leaving 17 bases between the germline ends. The CDR3 is 14 residues long. The CDR3 DNA reads TGTGCCCTCACAGGCGACCCTCTCAATCAGCCCCAGCATTTT. This encodes CALTGDPLNQPQHF.

This clonotype has at least ten counts. The rearrangement uses TRBV7-9 and TRBJ1-5, with a tentative D call TRBD1 (6 bases). V was cut by 1 base and J by 3 bases, with 13 bases left in between. This CDR3 is 16 amino acids long. In germline, CDR1 is SEHNR, CDR2 FQNEAQ (reference sequence). This CDR3 reads CASSLGVGGDNQPQHF. CDR3 DNA sequence: TGTGCCAGCAGCTTAGGAGTAGGGGGGGACAATCAGCCCCAGCATTTT.

This clonotype is a singleton in its sample. The V gene is TRBV14, the J gene TRBJ1-2; D gene unclear. CDR3 length: 15 amino acids. The V gene lost 1 base and the J gene lost 3 bases, with 12 bases spanning the gap. CDR1 is SGHDN, CDR2 FVKESK, per germline. The CDR3 region is CASSQVWGGDYGYTF. The CDR3 coding sequence is TGTGCCAGCAGCCAAGTCTGGGGAGGAGACTATGGCTACACCTTC.

This clonotype was counted between two and nine times. The chain recombines TRBV4-3 with TRBJ2-1, with TRBD1 identical over 8 bases. Germline V gene lookup returns CDR1 LGHNA and CDR2 YSLEER. CDR3 length: 16 amino acids. V lost 2 bases and J lost 4; bases outside the gene matches: 7. CDR3 sequence (DNA): TGCGCCAGCAGCCAAACAGGGGGACCCTTATACAATGAGCAGTTCTTC. Translating it yields CASSQTGGPLYNEQFF.

This clonotype has only a few counts. This rearrangement joins TRBV29-1 to TRBJ1-2; D is ambiguous. The length of the CDR3 is 10 residues. The V gene's germline CDR1 is SQVTM and CDR2 ANQGSEA. Trimming took off 3 bases at V and 7 bases at J, with 6 bases between the two ends. Here the CDR3 DNA reads TGCAGCGTTGATATCTCTGGCTACACCTTC. Translation: CSVDISGYTF.

In this sample, this clonotype turned up many times. Written as DNA, the CDR3 is TGTGCCAGCAGTTACTCGAAAGGCCACGAGCAGTACTTC. This sequence encodes CASSYSKGHEQYF. This sequence joins TRBV6-5 and TRBJ2-7; D remains unclear. The germline V gene has CDR1 MNHEY and CDR2 SVGAGI. The CDR3 has 13 residues. V lost 0 bases and J lost 5, with 8 bases in between.

This clonotype was seen more than once but under ten times. CDR3 sequence reads: CSVVLVGALTQYF. DNA of the CDR3: TGCAGCGTTGTTCTTGTCGGCGCTCTTACGCAGTATTTT. The chain carries TRBV29-1 and TRBJ2-3; D not resolved. Germline V gives CDR1 SQVTM, CDR2 ANQGSEA. V shed 4 bases and J shed 8 bases, with 16 bases lying between them. The length of the CDR3 is 13 residues.

In its sample, this clonotype was seen a few times. The V gene is TRBV19, the J gene TRBJ2-7, with TRBD1 matching over 10 bases. Germline assignment: CDR1 LNHDA and CDR2 SQIVND (reference sequence). CDR3 size: 15 residues. Germline trimming cut 6 bases from V and 7 bases from J; bases unmatched to any gene: 12. The CDR3 reads CASRKVDRGPGEQYF. The DNA of the CDR3 is TGTGCCAGTAGGAAAGTAGACAGGGGGCCGGGGGAGCAGTACTTC.